One and the same sample provided the 5 T cell receptor beta chains below, sequenced in a study of T-cell memory formation after mild COVID-19. TCRdb re-analysed the 5' RACE reads in MiXCR, keeping a single row per CDR3 protein. The top ten hold more than 20% of the sample, which has 250,000 to 300,000 distinct CDR3 sequences, about 17% seen once. Sequences were obtained from PBMCs or a T cell subset sorted from them (not recorded which). These receptors were collected from a man in his late teens or twenties who had mild COVID-19 (a few samples of this study predate the infection). Cell type and time point are not known.

V and J are TRBV7-9 and TRBJ2-5; 12 nucleotides line up with TRBD2. The V gene end was trimmed by 3 bases and the J gene end by 3 bases; junction bases not matched to a gene: 2. Per germline, CDR1 SEHNR and CDR2 FQNEAQ (reference sequence). The CDR3 sequence is 15 residues long. The CDR3 here is CASSLTSGREETQYF. As DNA, the CDR3 is TGTGCCAGCAGCTTGACTAGCGGGAGAGAAGAGACCCAGTACTTC.

The table lists this clonotype with a few counts. V usage is TRBV12-3 or TRBV12-4 and J usage is TRBJ1-1, with D possibly matching TRBD1 (5 bases). CDR3 length: 13 amino acids. V dropped 6 bases and J dropped 1 base, with 9 bases sitting between them. CDR3 protein: CASRSGTNTEAFF. The CDR3 coding sequence is TGTGCCAGCAGGAGTGGGACGAACACTGAAGCTTTCTTT.

This clonotype was picked up a small number of times. J is TRBJ2-7 and V is TRBV2; possible D gene TRBD2, 6 bases. The CDR3 contains 12 residues. The germline V gene encodes CDR1 SNHLY and CDR2 FYNNEI. Trimming removed 9 bases from V and 6 bases from J, with 15 bases in between. This chain's CDR3 is CASGWGRPEQYV. Here the CDR3 DNA reads TGTGCCAGTGGCTGGGGGAGGCCCGAGCAGTACGTC.

This clonotype was picked up a small number of times. The chain combines TRBV7-6 with TRBJ1-5; 7 bases are a match to TRBD1. The germline CDR1 and CDR2 sequences are SGHVS and FNYEAQ. The trim removed 5 bases at V and 0 bases at J, leaving 7 bases unmatched. CDR3 length: 16 residues. CDR3 DNA: TGTGCCAGCAGCCTCGGGACAGCTTATAGCAATCAGCCCCAGCATTTT. Translating it yields CASSLGTAYSNQPQHF.

The J gene is TRBJ2-1, the V gene TRBV7-9; tentative D call: TRBD1 (6 bases). CDR3 length: 15 residues. Germline lookup yields CDR1 SEHNR and CDR2 FQNEAQ (reference sequence). Trimming shortened V by 5 bases and J by 5 bases, and 16 bases separated the two germline ends. CDR3 sequence (DNA): TGTGCCAGCAGCCCCGGGACACGCCGCGACAATGAGCAGTTCTTC. Protein sequence: CASSPGTRRDNEQFF.